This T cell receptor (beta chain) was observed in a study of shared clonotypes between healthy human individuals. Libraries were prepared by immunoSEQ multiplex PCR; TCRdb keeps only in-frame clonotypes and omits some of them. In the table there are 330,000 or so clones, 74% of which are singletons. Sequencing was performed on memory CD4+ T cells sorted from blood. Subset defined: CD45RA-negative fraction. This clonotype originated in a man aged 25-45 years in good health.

Written as DNA, the CDR3 is TGTGCCAGCAGCTTATACAGAAACACCGGGGAGCTGTTTTTT. Amino acids: CASSLYRNTGELFF. The genes are TRBV7-2 and TRBJ2-2; D remains ambiguous. The CDR3 length is 14 residues. Germline CDR1 SGHTA, CDR2 FQGNSA. V was trimmed by 2 bases and J by 2 bases, leaving 6 bases between them. The whole variable domain, filled in from reference TRBV7-2 and TRBJ2-2, reads GAGVSQSPSNKVTEKGKDVELRCDPISGHTALYWYRQSLGQGLEFLIYFQGNSAPDKSGLPSDRFSAERTGGSVSTLTIQRTQQEDSAVYLCASSLYRNTGELFFGEGSRLTVL.